The 10 T cell receptor beta chains below all came from one sample that was sequenced in a study of blood T cell repertoires in COVID-19. TCRdb keeps only in-frame clones here, not all; method: immunoSEQ multiplex PCR. The repertoire holds some 140,000 clones, with around 87% as singletons. Sequencing used peripheral blood. All receptors come from a woman aged 45-60 years who had recovered from COVID-19.

This clone was counted only a few times. This chain connects TRBV7-2 to TRBJ1-1; TRBD1 agrees at 7 bases. After removal of 5 bases from V and 4 bases from J, the junction contained 7 bases not matched to a gene. Germline V gene lookup returns CDR1 SGHTA and CDR2 FQGNSA. The CDR3 covers 14 residues. The CDR3 DNA reads TGTGCCAGCAGCAAGGTTCAGGGGGTCACTGAAGCTTTCTTT. Encoded protein: CASSKVQGVTEAFF.

The CDR3 spells CASMRGTSNTGELFF. CDR3 DNA sequence: TGCGCCAGCATGAGAGGCACCTCGAACACCGGGGAGCTGTTTTTT. The rearrangement joins TRBV5-1 to TRBJ2-2; D not resolved. This CDR3 spans 15 amino acids. The V end was cut by 6 bases, the J end by 0 bases, with 12 bases between. The germline V gene encodes CDR1 SGHRS and CDR2 YFSETQ.

The chain recombines TRBV2 with TRBJ2-3; D is undetermined. From germline, CDR1 is SNHLY and CDR2 FYNNEI. This CDR3 is 15 amino acids long. Between the trimmed V and J ends, which lost 1 base and 1 base, there was a span of 9 bases. The CDR3, as DNA: TGTGCCAGCAGTGAAGTCTTCTCAGGCACAGATACGCAGTATTTT. This sequence encodes CASSEVFSGTDTQYF.

This clone was detected once. This sequence joins TRBV30 and TRBJ1-2, with 10 bases fitting TRBD1. The V gene's germline CDR1 is GTSNPN and CDR2 SVGIG (reference sequence). After removal of 6 bases from V and 8 bases from J, the junction contained 9 bases not matched to a gene. CDR3 size: 13 residues. CDR3 sequence (DNA): TGTGCCTGTCAGACAGGGGGCCGGCTCGGCTACACCTTC. Translation: CACQTGGRLGYTF. Combining the CDR3 with reference TRBV30 and TRBJ1-2 gives the whole variable domain SQTIHQWPATLVQPVGSPLSLECTVEGTSNPNLYWYRQAAGRGLQLLFYSVGIGQISSEVPQNLSASRPQDRQFILSSKKLLLSDSGFYLCACQTGGRLGYTFGSGTRLTVV.

This clone is a singleton in its sample. J is TRBJ1-4 and V is TRBV5-4; D gene ambiguous. The V gene lost 0 bases and the J gene lost 1 base, with 4 bases spanning the gap. The CDR3 sequence is 14 residues long. Germline loops: CDR1 SGHNT, CDR2 YYREEE (reference sequence). Here the CDR3 DNA reads TGTGCCAGCAGCTTGGACGGAACTAATGAAAAACTGTTTTTT. It is translated as CASSLDGTNEKLFF. Full variable domain (missing parts from reference TRBV5-4 and TRBJ1-4): ETGVTQSPTHLIKTRGQQVTLRCSSQSGHNTVSWYQQALGQGPQFIFQYYREEENGRGNFPPRFSGLQFPNYSSELNVNALELDDSALYLCASSLDGTNEKLFFGSGTQLSVL.

The sample holds a few counts of this clone. This chain connects TRBV6-2 or TRBV6-3 to TRBJ1-1; 11 positions agree with TRBD1. The CDR3 length is 19 residues. Germline V gene data show CDR1 as MNHEY and CDR2 as SVGEGT. Trimming at V came to 2 bases and at J to 0 bases, leaving 11 bases not matched to a gene. The CDR3 protein is CASSYPPGQGVPMNTEAFF. In DNA, the CDR3 is TGTGCCAGCAGTTACCCACCGGGACAGGGGGTACCAATGAACACTGAAGCTTTCTTT.

The chain uses TRBV30 and TRBJ2-2, with D maybe TRBD2 (6 bases). The V gene lost 3 bases and the J gene lost 4 bases, with 9 bases spanning the gap. CDR1 and CDR2 from the germline V gene are GTSNPN and SVGIG (reference sequence). The CDR3 runs 13 residues. The CDR3 protein is CAWRHSGTGELFF. CDR3 nucleotide sequence: TGTGCCTGGAGGCATAGCGGCACCGGGGAGCTGTTTTTT.

The chain joins TRBV4-1 to TRBJ2-1, with TRBD2 matching over 15 bases. The CDR3 consists of 17 residues. Germline CDR1 MGHRA, CDR2 YSYEKL. V shed 1 base, J shed 9 bases, and the junction held 7 bases outside the gene matches. CDR3 DNA: TGCGCCAGCAGCCAAGGAAGGACTAGCGGGGGGGATGGTGAGCAGTTCTTC. It is translated as CASSQGRTSGGDGEQFF.

The J gene is TRBJ2-3, the V gene TRBV7-9; 10 bases are a match to TRBD1. Germline CDR1 is SEHNR and CDR2 is FQNEAQ (reference sequence). V lost 3 bases and J lost 5; bases outside the gene matches: 5. CDR3 length equals 15 residues. The CDR3 protein is CASSLRTGGIDTQYF. CDR3 DNA: TGTGCCAGCAGCTTGCGGACAGGGGGGATAGATACGCAGTATTTT.

This clone was detected only once. V gene TRBV27 combines with J gene TRBJ1-6; D is possibly TRBD1 (5 bases). CDR1 is MNHEY, CDR2 SMNVEV, per germline (reference sequence). The CDR3 sequence is 15 residues long. Deletions cut 4 bases from V and 4 bases from J, with 11 bases between. This chain's CDR3 is CASSSDTAYNSPLHF. As DNA, the CDR3 is TGTGCCAGCAGTTCGGACACCGCTTATAATTCACCCCTCCACTTT.